This is a list of T cell receptor beta chains from one sample in a study of cytomegalovirus exposure and HLA in healthy donors. Profiled with immunoSEQ multiplex PCR; TCRdb holds only in-frame clones, not every one. The sample carries 130,000 to 150,000 clones, about 78% recorded once. The sample comprised PBMCs. These receptors originate from a man aged 35 to 55 in good health and CMV-seropositive. CDR3s include the opening cysteine and the closing phenylalanine or tryptophan. The D gene is left open where the match is weak. Rows give clone size only sometimes, using once, few, many, or a class for an expanded clone.

clone_size j_call v_call d_call cdr3_aa cdr3_nt
NA TRBJ1-2 TRBV4-3 NA CASSQDYPGGYGYTF TGCGCCAGCAGCCAAGATTACCCCGGTGGTTATGGCTACACCTTC
NA TRBJ2-7 TRBV4-2 TRBD1 CASSGGDRGGYEQYF TGTGCCAGCAGCGGTGGTGACAGGGGGGGGTACGAGCAGTACTTC
NA TRBJ1-4 TRBV18 TRBD1 CASSPGAGGANVEKLFF TGTGCCAGCTCACCAGGGGCAGGGGGCGCGAACGTTGAAAAACTGTTTTTT
few TRBJ1-2 TRBV4-2 TRBD1 CASSQERDRAYNGYTF TGTGCCAGCAGCCAAGAAAGGGACAGGGCTTATAATGGCTACACCTTC
NA TRBJ1-4 TRBV7-8 NA CASSRIATNEKLFF TGTGCCAGCAGCCGTATTGCAACTAATGAAAAACTGTTTTTT
NA TRBJ2-2 TRBV2 NA CASSEERGWSTGELFF TGTGCCAGCAGTGAGGAACGGGGGTGGTCCACCGGGGAGCTGTTTTTT
NA TRBJ1-1 TRBV19 NA CASSSQILNTEAFF TGTGCCAGTAGTTCCCAGATATTGAACACTGAAGCTTTCTTT
NA TRBJ2-1 TRBV19 TRBD1 CASSTRQGAIAGLMDEQFF TGTGCCAGTAGTACCCGACAGGGGGCGATAGCGGGATTAATGGATGAGCAGTTCTTC
NA TRBJ2-2 TRBV2 NA CASRETRLGELFF TGTGCCAGCAGGGAGACTAGACTCGGGGAGCTGTTTTTT
NA TRBJ2-7 TRBV23-1 NA CASSQSPARSLKALSYEQYF TGCGCCAGCAGTCAATCACCCGCCCGCTCTCTTAAAGCCCTTTCCTACGAGCAGTACTTC
once TRBJ2-2 TRBV6-5 NA CASSALQGITGELFF TGTGCCAGCAGTGCCCTGCAGGGAATCACCGGGGAGCTGTTTTTT
NA TRBJ1-5 TRBV6-9 NA CASSYPGYNQPQHF TGTGCCAGCAGTTATCCAGGGTACAATCAGCCCCAGCATTTT
NA TRBJ1-2 TRBV19 NA CASTSPARGSYGYTF TGTGCCAGTACCAGCCCCGCGCGGGGGTCCTATGGCTACACCTTC
NA TRBJ2-1 TRBV7-2 TRBD2 CASSLRLAGGPNEQFF TGTGCCAGCAGCTTAAGGCTAGCGGGGGGGCCGAATGAGCAGTTCTTC
NA TRBJ2-7 TRBV29-1 NA CSVIDREQYF TGCAGCGTCATTGATCGGGAGCAGTACTTC
NA TRBJ2-3 TRBV19 TRBD2 CASSLLAASTDTQYF TGTGCCAGTAGTCTTCTAGCGGCTAGCACAGATACGCAGTATTTT
NA TRBJ2-2 TRBV4-2 NA CASSQGGGPTGELFF TGTGCCAGCAGCCAAGGGGGGGGGCCCACCGGGGAGCTGTTTTTT
NA TRBJ2-2 TRBV2 TRBD2 CASSLAGAPGELFF TGTGCCAGCTCTCTAGCGGGGGCTCCCGGGGAGCTGTTTTTT
NA TRBJ2-3 TRBV5-1 TRBD2 CASSGQASGVSGTDTQYF TGCGCCAGCAGCGGTCAGGCTAGCGGGGTTTCGGGAACAGATACGCAGTATTTT
NA TRBJ2-6 TRBV7-9 TRBD1 CASSRGTGVSGANVLTF TGTGCCAGCAGTCGCGGGACAGGGGTTTCTGGGGCCAACGTCCTGACTTTC
NA TRBJ2-1 TRBV4-1 TRBD2 CASSQEYFSGGTYNEQFF TGCGCCAGCAGTCAGGAATATTTTAGCGGGGGTACGTACAATGAGCAGTTCTTC
NA TRBJ2-2 TRBV12-5 TRBD1 CASGLGRQGTGELFF TGTGCTAGTGGTTTGGGACGACAGGGGACCGGGGAGCTGTTTTTT
NA TRBJ1-1 TRBV10-3 TRBD1 CAISEVGTESSEAFF TGTGCCATCAGTGAGGTCGGGACAGAATCGTCAGAAGCTTTCTTT
few TRBJ1-1 TRBV5-6 TRBD1 CASSLWGGQGWTEAFF TGTGCCAGCAGCCTTTGGGGAGGACAGGGGTGGACTGAAGCTTTCTTT
NA TRBJ1-3 TRBV4-3 NA CASSPRGGGNTIYF TGCGCCAGCAGCCCACGGGGGGGAGGAAACACCATATATTTT
many TRBJ2-6 TRBV4-3 NA CASSQDRGSGANVLTF TGCGCCAGCAGCCAAGATCGGGGCTCTGGGGCCAACGTCCTGACTTTC
NA TRBJ2-1 TRBV19 NA CASSIARANEQFF TGTGCCAGTAGTATAGCGAGGGCGAATGAGCAGTTCTTC
NA TRBJ2-7 TRBV9 NA CASDTGIPPYEQYF TGTGCCAGCGACACAGGGATCCCTCCCTACGAGCAGTACTTC
few TRBJ1-2 TRBV9 NA CASSASTGSDYGYTF TGTGCCAGCAGCGCCTCGACAGGTTCTGACTATGGCTACACCTTC
NA TRBJ2-3 TRBV28 TRBD2 CASSLPGLAGETDTQYF TGTGCCAGCAGTTTACCGGGACTAGCGGGGGAGACAGATACGCAGTATTTT
NA TRBJ2-7 TRBV6-6 NA CASGGTGGQTYEQYF TGTGCCAGCGGGGGGACCGGGGGACAGACCTACGAGCAGTACTTC
NA TRBJ2-1 TRBV21-1 NA CASSPWGRADNEQFF TGTGCCAGCAGCCCGTGGGGCAGGGCTGACAATGAGCAGTTCTTC
NA TRBJ2-3 TRBV6-6 TRBD2 CASSYSRERQDTQYF TGTGCCAGCAGTTACTCGCGGGAGCGGCAAGATACGCAGTATTTT
NA TRBJ1-3 TRBV18 TRBD1 CASSPRDSSGNTIYF TGTGCCAGCTCACCACGGGACAGCTCTGGAAACACCATATATTTT
few TRBJ2-4 TRBV5-6 NA CASSLGPGHQRGAKNIQYF TGTGCCAGCAGCTTGGGCCCGGGACACCAAAGGGGAGCCAAAAACATTCAGTACTTC
NA TRBJ1-4 TRBV19 NA CASKFTGNEKLFF TGTGCCAGTAAATTCACGGGGAATGAAAAACTGTTTTTT
NA TRBJ2-7 TRBV6-5 NA CASSHRPWGYEQYF TGTGCCAGCAGTCACAGGCCTTGGGGCTACGAGCAGTACTTC
NA TRBJ1-2 TRBV6-5 NA CATRENYNYGYTF TGTGCCACCCGGGAGAATTATAACTATGGCTACACCTTC
few TRBJ2-2 TRBV6-5 NA CASTHHPPRTGELFF TGTGCCAGCACCCACCATCCGCCTAGGACCGGGGAGCTGTTTTTT
NA TRBJ1-2 TRBV4-2 NA CASSQGIDARFYGYTF TGTGCCAGCAGCCAAGGGATCGATGCCAGGTTCTATGGCTACACCTTC
NA TRBJ1-2 TRBV7-9 TRBD1 CASSPKKGAAGYTF TGTGCCAGCAGCCCAAAGAAGGGGGCCGCTGGCTACACCTTC
NA TRBJ1-5 TRBV27 NA CASALIGGGDQPQHF TGTGCCAGCGCCCTGATAGGGGGTGGTGATCAGCCCCAGCATTTT
NA TRBJ2-7 TRBV6-5 TRBD1 CASLDRGGYEQYF TGTGCCAGTCTAGACAGGGGGGGCTACGAGCAGTACTTC
NA TRBJ1-3 TRBV4-2 NA CASSREPELNTIYF TGTGCCAGCAGCCGCGAGCCCGAATTAAACACCATATATTTT
NA TRBJ2-1 TRBV18 NA CASSPLPGSHEQFF TGTGCCAGCTCACCACTGCCGGGGTCCCATGAGCAGTTCTTC
NA TRBJ1-1 TRBV7-4 NA CASCSIREAFF TGTGCCAGCTGTAGTATACGGGAAGCTTTCTTT